This T cell receptor beta chain emerged from a study of shared clonotypes between healthy human individuals (dated by TCRdb to the early 2020s). Some background on the complete study: The cohort included a few men and two women between 18 and 49 years of age. For each donor, CD4 naive and CD4 memory were each run on three plates, CD8 naive on two plates, and CD8 memory on one plate. The study deeply sequenced blood TCR repertoires of about 5 healthy adults to estimate repertoire size and the extent of clonotype sharing between individuals. Different laboratories and diverse techniques were used to prepare libraries and sequence TCR repertoires, to increase sequencing depth and limit assay-specific biases. Leukapheresis yielded between about 0.85 and 10 billion PBMCs per donor. Paper-wide results and their limitations: Sampling was limited to blood, and TCR repertoires in tissue likely differ from TCR repertoires in blood. Pairwise subsampling indicated that sequencing depth was expected to affect the degree of clonotype sharing among donors. Larger estimated clonotype richness was generally found for naive subsets than for memory subsets. Higher generation probabilities were observed for clonotypes shared by all four sorted-subset donors than for non-shared clonotypes. Even with the large sequencing depth, rarefaction of the sorted-subset datasets indicated that sequencing was incomplete. The small number of donors limited the genetic and exposure-history diversity represented. Sharing across a handful of donors was observed for about 4.8% of naive CD4, less than 4% of naive CD8, 2% to 2.5% of memory CD4, and over 0.3% of memory CD8 clonotypes.

V was cut back by 1 base and J by 4 bases, leaving a gap of 10 bases between them. Sequences LGHNA (CDR1) and YSLEER (CDR2) are obtained from the germline V gene. The CDR3, cysteine through phenylalanine, is 14 amino acids long. Only the CDR3 DNA stays, 42 bases, in frame from base 1. For the CD8 naive samples, CD45RO-negative cells were positively selected for CCR7, yielding a CD45RA+CCR7+ population from which TemRA cells were excluded. The donors were healthy, HIV-negative adults who had no recently reported acute infections or vaccinations. Every donor was a Caucasian adult living in Nashville, Tennessee, USA. Blood was collected by leukapheresis, and PBMCs were isolated by Ficoll-Histopaque density gradient centrifugation and then cryopreserved in liquid nitrogen vapor phase. Analytical flow cytometry was used to check the purity and quantity of every magnetically sorted T cell population. Genomic DNA was isolated from each sorted fraction and quantified by UV absorbance on a Nanodrop 2000c.

Using the deep immunoSEQ assay, multiplex PCR amplified TCR CDR3 regions from genomic DNA. Genomic DNA extracted from each cell subset was distributed evenly over all wells of several immunoSEQ 96-well plates, and each plate served as one replicate. For sorted subsets, 200 to 250 ng genomic DNA, equal to 30,000 or so T cell genomes, was loaded into each replicate PCR. Purified libraries were measured with a Qubit 3.0 fluorometer, size-checked on a Bioanalyzer 2100, and measured again with the KAPA Library Quantification kit. Each immunoSEQ 96-well plate was sequenced on its own single-read 150-cycle Illumina NextSeq 550 flow cell. Per the source publication's procedure: Because the immunoSEQ output held only junctional sequences and lacked quality scores, the filtering could not match the filtering applied to full-length reads. To assign V/J genes and CDR3, sequences were annotated using PyIR, a Python wrapper for IgBLAST v1.9, with IMGT germline references. Reads were removed for weak V/J assignments (E-value above 1e-6), missing CDR3, stop codons, out-of-frame junctions, or ambiguous translated residues. V3J clonotypes were defined as sequences sharing the same inferred V gene, J gene, and CDR3 amino acid sequence. To compute the percentage overlap between repertoires, the number of shared unique clonotypes was divided by the size of the smaller repertoire. Richness of each repertoire was evaluated using RTK rarefaction, the Chao1 estimator, and Recon v2.1 estimates of unobserved clonotypes. Generation probabilities for all TCRbeta clonotypes obtained by the gDNA method from a handful of donors were computed using OLGA. In TCRdb, the immuneACCESS table is reduced to in-frame sequences with V and J assigned. These tables do not hold every clone; where another copy was compared, an unresolved V gene accounts for under half, and the others remain unexplained. D and trimming come from the DNA, and the V and J calls and clone size come from that table. The sample table records some 2 million clones; about 95% of these occur just once. Clones ranked in the top ten supply roughly 1% of the sample.

The sample holds one count of this clone. Its antigen target is currently unknown. There are no base qualities to consult, and no much larger clone falls within one base. The rearrangement joined TRBV4-3 to TRBJ2-5, with TRBD2 tentatively as D gene (6 bases match). The source is a young man in good health. Material: naive CD8+ T cells sorted from blood. The cell subset or site label here, explained by the study, means: CD45RA+CCR7+. The CDR3 has the sequence CASSQGIGRETQYF. The nucleotides read TGCGCCAGCAGCCAAGGTATCGGGAGAGAGACCCAGTACTTC.